Listed here are 28 T cell receptor beta chains from one sample, sequenced in a study of cytomegalovirus exposure and HLA in healthy donors. Repertoires were generated with immunoSEQ multiplex PCR, while TCRdb's copy carries only in-frame clones and drops some. The repertoire consists of 100,000 to 150,000 clones, with around nine tenths occurring once and the leading ten covering 2%. The sequenced sample consisted of PBMCs. These receptor sequences come from a woman aged 18-35 years in good health and CMV-seronegative.

V is TRBV6-1 and J is TRBJ2-1, with 8 bases that match TRBD2. J lost 5 bases, V lost 5 bases, and 2 bases had no gene match. The CDR3 extends over 13 amino acids. The germline V gene has CDR1 MNHNS and CDR2 SASEGT. The CDR3 spells CASSREGHNEQFF. The CDR3 DNA sequence: TGTGCCAGCAGTCGGGAGGGCCACAATGAGCAGTTCTTC.

The V call is TRBV5-1, the J call TRBJ2-2, with 8 bases that match TRBD2. Germline assignment: CDR1 SGHRS and CDR2 YFSETQ. CDR3 length: 17 residues. Trimming took 3 bases from V and 5 from J; bases not matched to a gene: 12. The CDR3 loop reads CASSSLPGLGVTGELFF. The CDR3, as DNA: TGCGCCAGCAGCTCACTTCCGGGACTAGGCGTGACCGGGGAGCTGTTTTTT.

The chain couples TRBV7-8 to TRBJ1-1, with D uncertain. The CDR3 has 12 residues. Trimming left V 4 bases short and J 7 bases short, with 10 bases between. Germline lookup yields CDR1 SGHVS and CDR2 FQNEAQ. The DNA for the CDR3 is TGTGCCAGCAGCTCCGACTGGCGTGAAGCTTTCTTT. Its translation: CASSSDWREAFF.

V is TRBV6-6 and J is TRBJ1-2; 11 bases line up with TRBD1. Losses at the gene ends were 6 bases for V and 3 bases for J; bases not matched to a gene: 9. Per germline, CDR1 MNHNY and CDR2 SVGAGI (reference sequence). This CDR3 region has 16 residues. The CDR3, as DNA: TGTGCCAGCAGCCGGCCCGGGACAGGGGGTGACTATGGCTACACCTTC. Translating it yields CASSRPGTGGDYGYTF.

The chain has TRBV4-1 and TRBJ1-1, with 9 nucleotides matching TRBD1. Germline CDR1 and CDR2: MGHRA and YSYEKL. The length of the CDR3 is 17 residues. V gave up 1 base and J gave up 4 bases; unmatched junction bases: 10. The CDR3 DNA follows: TGCGCCAGCAGCCAAGGACAGGGGGGTTCGATGACCACTGAAGCTTTCTTT. Its translation: CASSQGQGGSMTTEAFF.

As DNA, the CDR3 is TGTGCCACCAGCAGAGATCTGTCTAGCGGGACCTACAATGAGCAGTTCTTC. It encodes CATSRDLSSGTYNEQFF. The chain is built from TRBV15 and TRBJ2-1, with 9 bases aligning to TRBD2. This CDR3 has 17 residues. Losses at the gene ends were 0 bases for V and 2 bases for J; bases not matched to a gene: 5. Per germline, CDR1 LNHNV and CDR2 YYDKDF (reference sequence).

The chain uses TRBV29-1 and TRBJ2-1, with TRBD2 as a possible D gene (5 bases). The CDR3 loop spans 16 amino acids. Trimming removed 6 bases at V and 0 bases at J, with 18 bases between. Germline V gene data show CDR1 as SQVTM and CDR2 as ANQGSEA. The CDR3 loop is CSVLKISANSYNEQFF. CDR3 nucleotide sequence: TGCAGCGTACTCAAAATTAGCGCTAACTCCTACAATGAGCAGTTCTTC.

This sequence joins TRBV19 and TRBJ1-5; 7 nucleotides line up with TRBD1. The J segment lost 4 bases and the V segment lost 3 bases, leaving 6 bases of the junction unmatched. The CDR3 has 15 residues. Germline-derived CDR1 and CDR2 are LNHDA and SQIVND (reference sequence). The CDR3 loop is CASSIWTGQNQPQHF. The CDR3 nucleotides are TGTGCCAGTAGTATCTGGACAGGCCAAAATCAGCCCCAGCATTTT.

The chain joins TRBV18 to TRBJ1-1, with a tentative D call TRBD1 (5 bases). The germline gives CDR1 KGHSH, CDR2 LQKENI. The V end was cut by 3 bases, the J end by 8 bases, with 10 bases between. The CDR3 is 12 amino acids. CDR3 loop: CASSPRGSEAFF. CDR3 nucleotides: TGTGCCAGCTCACCCCGGGGGAGCGAAGCTTTCTTT. Full variable domain (remainder filled in from reference TRBV18 and TRBJ1-1): NAGVMQNPRHLVRRRGQEARLRCSPMKGHSHVYWYRQLPEEGLKFMVYLQKENIIDESGMPKERFSAEFPKEGPSILRIQQVVRGDSAAYFCASSPRGSEAFFGQGTRLTVV.

CDR3 region: CASSPGRSSGNTIYF. CDR3 bases: TGTGCCAGCTCACCAGGCAGGTCCTCTGGAAACACCATATATTTT. The rearrangement links TRBV18 to TRBJ1-3; D unresolved. V lost 2 bases and J lost 0, with 8 bases in between. The CDR3 runs to 15 residues. CDR1 is KGHSH, CDR2 LQKENI, per germline.

The chain combines TRBV30 with TRBJ2-1; 13 bases are shared with TRBD2. The CDR3 length is 15 residues. J gave up 8 bases and V 1 base, and 5 bases lay outside the gene matches. Germline V gene data show CDR1 as GTSNPN and CDR2 as SVGIG (reference sequence). The CDR3 spells CAWSEGLAGTDEQFF. For the CDR3, the DNA is TGTGCCTGGAGTGAGGGACTAGCGGGAACCGATGAGCAGTTCTTC.

J is TRBJ2-7 and V is TRBV25-1, with D possibly being TRBD1 (6 bases). The CDR3 extends over 14 amino acids. V was trimmed by 3 bases and J by 1 base, leaving 10 bases between them. Germline V gene data show CDR1 as MGHDK and CDR2 as SYGVNS. CDR3 sequence reads: CASSEGAGSYEQYF. As DNA, the CDR3 is TGTGCCAGCAGTGAGGGGGCAGGTTCCTACGAGCAGTACTTC.

The V call is TRBV28, the J call TRBJ2-1; possible D gene TRBD1, 5 bases. The germline V gene encodes CDR1 MDHEN and CDR2 SYDVKM. This CDR3 contains 12 residues. V lost 7 bases and J lost 7, with 11 bases in between. The CDR3 loop reads CASTPQGNEQFF. CDR3 nucleotide sequence: TGTGCCAGCACCCCCCAGGGAAATGAGCAGTTCTTC.

The J gene is TRBJ2-2, the V gene TRBV27; TRBD1 aligns across 7 bases. Germline trimming cut 5 bases from V and 4 bases from J; bases unmatched to any gene: 10. The CDR3 spans 16 residues. Germline V gives CDR1 MNHEY, CDR2 SMNVEV (reference sequence). CDR3 sequence reads: CASSTATPGGTGELFF. The CDR3, as DNA: TGTGCCAGCAGTACCGCAACTCCAGGGGGCACCGGGGAGCTGTTTTTT.

V and J are TRBV7-9 and TRBJ2-1; TRBD1 aligns across 7 bases. This CDR3 is 12 amino acids long. J was trimmed by 7 bases and V by 6 bases; bases with no gene match: 3. CDR1 is SEHNR, CDR2 FQNEAQ, per germline (reference sequence). Written as DNA, the CDR3 is TGTGCCAGCAGGACAGGGTCGAATGAGCAGTTCTTC. It translates to CASRTGSNEQFF.

The chain has TRBV30 and TRBJ1-2; maybe TRBD1 (5 bases). Germline CDR1 and CDR2: GTSNPN and SVGIG (reference sequence). The CDR3 has 13 residues. The germline V and J ends were trimmed by 4 bases and 0 bases, with 9 bases remaining between them. DNA of the CDR3: TGTGCCTGGATGCAGGGTGCTAACTATGGCTACACCTTC. Translated, it gives CAWMQGANYGYTF.

This sequence joins TRBV12-5 and TRBJ2-2; weak D call: TRBD2 (5 bases). Germline-derived CDR1 and CDR2 are LGHNT and FRNRAP. Trimming left V 1 base short and J 7 bases short, with 13 bases between. The CDR3 consists of 15 residues. In nucleotides, the CDR3 is TGTGCTAGTGGTTTGGAGCGCAGTCGGGGCGGGGAGCTGTTTTTT. Amino acids: CASGLERSRGGELFF.

The V and J genes are TRBV10-1 and TRBJ2-4; a weak D match, TRBD2 (6 bases). Germline CDR1 is WNHNN and CDR2 is SYGVQD (reference sequence). V was clipped by 3 bases and J by 11 bases, with 14 bases between them. The CDR3 runs 13 residues. The CDR3 coding sequence is TGCGCCAGCAGTGAAGAGAATGGGGACTTTCAGTACTTC. It is translated as CASSEENGDFQYF.

The chain carries TRBV27 and TRBJ1-2; TRBD1 matches 11 bases. Germline CDR1 MNHEY, CDR2 SMNVEV (reference sequence). The CDR3 loop spans 15 amino acids. J was trimmed by 7 bases and V by 3 bases; bases with no gene match: 7. CDR3 sequence reads: CASSLTGQGASGYTF. In nucleotides, the CDR3 is TGTGCCAGCAGTTTGACCGGACAGGGGGCGTCTGGCTACACCTTC.

The rearrangement joins TRBV18 to TRBJ2-3; no firm D call. V shed 2 bases and J shed 2 bases, with 8 bases lying between them. CDR1 KGHSH and CDR2 LQKENI come from the germline V gene. There are 14 residues in the CDR3. CDR3 nucleotides: TGTGCCAGCTCACCAGCTGAGAACACAGATACGCAGTATTTT. Its translation: CASSPAENTDTQYF. The whole variable domain, filled in from reference TRBV18 and TRBJ2-3, reads NAGVMQNPRHLVRRRGQEARLRCSPMKGHSHVYWYRQLPEEGLKFMVYLQKENIIDESGMPKERFSAEFPKEGPSILRIQQVVRGDSAAYFCASSPAENTDTQYFGPGTRLTVL.

This clone was found a few times. The V and J genes are TRBV7-9 and TRBJ2-5, with 7 bases lining up with TRBD2. The V and J ends lost 1 base and 5 bases, in that order; junction bases with no gene match: 7. Germline V lookup: CDR1 SEHNR, CDR2 FQNEAQ (reference sequence). The CDR3 contains 15 residues. The CDR3 protein is CASSLGTGGGETQYF. CDR3 DNA sequence: TGTGCCAGCAGCTTAGGTACGGGAGGTGGGGAGACCCAGTACTTC.

This clone came up once. The chain uses TRBV28 and TRBJ2-5; weak D call: TRBD2 (6 bases). Deletions cut 6 bases from V and 5 bases from J, with 22 bases between. The CDR3 has 16 amino acids. Per germline, CDR1 MDHEN and CDR2 SYDVKM. CDR3 DNA: TGTGCCAGCAGCCGTAGAAACAGGCGCGGGATGGAGACCCAGTACTTC. Encoded protein: CASSRRNRRGMETQYF.

This clone was seen once. This rearrangement joins TRBV4-1 to TRBJ1-2; D is ambiguous. Germline values: CDR1 MGHRA, CDR2 YSYEKL. The CDR3 has 18 amino acids. The ends were cut back, 2 bases at V and 5 bases at J, with 24 bases in the middle. The DNA for the CDR3 is TGCGCCAGCAGCCAAACCGTTCCTGGAGGACCGATCAGTTATGGCTACACCTTC. Translated, it gives CASSQTVPGGPISYGYTF.

The genes are TRBV28 and TRBJ2-2; 13 bases map to TRBD2. The CDR3 runs to 16 residues. Germline-derived CDR1 and CDR2 are MDHEN and SYDVKM. With V trimmed by 6 bases and J by 6 bases, 7 bases remained unmatched. In DNA, the CDR3 is TGTGCCAGCAGCTCCGGACTAGCGGGAGCAGCCGGGGAGCTGTTTTTT. Its protein is CASSSGLAGAAGELFF.

The chain carries TRBV30 and TRBJ2-1; no firm D call. Germline V gene data show CDR1 as GTSNPN and CDR2 as SVGIG (reference sequence). This CDR3 has 12 residues. In DNA form, the CDR3 reads TGTGCAGTCGGGTTTTTGTGCGGTGAGCAGTTCTTC. Its translation: CAVGFLCGEQFF.

The rearrangement uses TRBV7-2 and TRBJ2-7, with TRBD1 as a possible D gene (5 bases). Trimming removed 0 bases at V and 2 bases at J, with 11 bases between. The CDR3 sequence is 15 residues long. Per the germline V gene, CDR1 is SGHTA and CDR2 is FQGNSA. The CDR3 protein is CASSLAGAGTYEQYF. The CDR3 DNA is TGTGCCAGCAGCTTAGCAGGGGCAGGGACCTACGAGCAGTACTTC.

The V gene is TRBV28, the J gene TRBJ2-7; 10 bases map to TRBD1. J gave up 4 bases and V 6 bases, and 6 bases lay outside the gene matches. The CDR3 is 14 amino acids. From germline, CDR1 is MDHEN and CDR2 SYDVKM. CDR3 bases: TGTGCCAGCAGGGATGGGACAGGGGCGTACGAGCAGTACTTC. Translated, it gives CASRDGTGAYEQYF.

The DNA for the CDR3 is TGTGCCAGCAGTCTCACAATACAGGGAACGTTTTCCGCTGAAGCTTTCTTT. It codes for CASSLTIQGTFSAEAFF. This chain uses TRBV27 with TRBJ1-1; D possibly corresponds to TRBD1 (6 bases). Trimming shortened V by 5 bases and J by 6 bases, and 25 bases separated the two germline ends. This CDR3 has 17 residues. In germline, CDR1 is MNHEY, CDR2 SMNVEV (reference sequence).